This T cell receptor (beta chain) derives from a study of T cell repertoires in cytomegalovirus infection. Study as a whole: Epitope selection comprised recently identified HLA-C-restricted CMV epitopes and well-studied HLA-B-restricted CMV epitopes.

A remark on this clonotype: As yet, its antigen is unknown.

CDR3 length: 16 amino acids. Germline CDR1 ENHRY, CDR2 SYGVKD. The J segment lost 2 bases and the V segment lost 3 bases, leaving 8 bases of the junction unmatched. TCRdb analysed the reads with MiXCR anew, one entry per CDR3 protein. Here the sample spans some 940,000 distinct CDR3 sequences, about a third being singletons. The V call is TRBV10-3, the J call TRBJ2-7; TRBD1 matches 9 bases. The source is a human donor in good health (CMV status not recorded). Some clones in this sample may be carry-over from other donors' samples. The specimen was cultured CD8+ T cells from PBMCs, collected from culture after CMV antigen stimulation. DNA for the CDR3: TGTGCCATCAGTGACCCGGGACAGGGTAGCCCCTACGAGCAGTACTTC. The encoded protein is CAISDPGQGSPYEQYF.